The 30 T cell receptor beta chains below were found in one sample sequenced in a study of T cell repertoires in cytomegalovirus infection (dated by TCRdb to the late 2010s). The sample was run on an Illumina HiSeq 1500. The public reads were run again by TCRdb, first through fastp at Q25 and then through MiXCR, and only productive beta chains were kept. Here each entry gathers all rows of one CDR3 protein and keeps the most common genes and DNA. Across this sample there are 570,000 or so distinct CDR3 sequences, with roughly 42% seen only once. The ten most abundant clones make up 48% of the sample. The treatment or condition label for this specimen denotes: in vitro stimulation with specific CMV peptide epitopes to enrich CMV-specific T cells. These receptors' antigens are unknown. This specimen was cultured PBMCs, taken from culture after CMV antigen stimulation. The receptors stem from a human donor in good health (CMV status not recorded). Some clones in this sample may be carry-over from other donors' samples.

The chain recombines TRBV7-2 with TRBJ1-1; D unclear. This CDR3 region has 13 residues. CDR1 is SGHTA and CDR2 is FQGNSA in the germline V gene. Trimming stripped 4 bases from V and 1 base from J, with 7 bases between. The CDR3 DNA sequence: TGTGCCAGCAGCTATGACAAGAACACTGAAGCTTTCTTT. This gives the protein CASSYDKNTEAFF. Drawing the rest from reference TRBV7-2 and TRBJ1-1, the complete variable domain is GAGVSQSPSNKVTEKGKDVELRCDPISGHTALYWYRQSLGQGLEFLIYFQGNSAPDKSGLPSDRFSAERTGGSVSTLTIQRTQQEDSAVYLCASSYDKNTEAFFGQGTRLTVV.

The DNA for the CDR3 is TGTGCCAGCAGTTCCTTCCTAGCGGGGCACTACGAGCAGTACTTC. Its translation is CASSSFLAGHYEQYF. The V and J genes are TRBV27 and TRBJ2-7; the match to TRBD2 covers 9 bases. The CDR3 spans 15 residues. The J segment lost 3 bases and the V segment lost 4 bases, leaving 7 bases of the junction unmatched. The germline gives CDR1 MNHEY, CDR2 SMNVEV (reference sequence).

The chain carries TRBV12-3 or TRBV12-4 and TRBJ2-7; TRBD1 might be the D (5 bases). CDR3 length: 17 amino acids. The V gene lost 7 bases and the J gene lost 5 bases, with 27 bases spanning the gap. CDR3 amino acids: CASTESPSWTRLDEQYF. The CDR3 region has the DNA TGTGCCAGCACCGAATCCCCAAGCTGGACAAGGCTGGACGAGCAGTACTTC.

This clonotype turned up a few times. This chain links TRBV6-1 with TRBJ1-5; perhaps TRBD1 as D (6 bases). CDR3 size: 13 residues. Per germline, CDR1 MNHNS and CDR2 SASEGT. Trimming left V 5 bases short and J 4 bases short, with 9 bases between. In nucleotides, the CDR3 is TGTGCCAGCAGTAGGGGGGTAAATCAGCCCCAGCATTTT. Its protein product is CASSRGVNQPQHF.

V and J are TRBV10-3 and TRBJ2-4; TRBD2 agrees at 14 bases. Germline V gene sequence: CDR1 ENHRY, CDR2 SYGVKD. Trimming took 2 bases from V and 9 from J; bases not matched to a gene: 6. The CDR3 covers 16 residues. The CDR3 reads CAISERGLAGDAIQYF. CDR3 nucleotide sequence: TGTGCCATCAGTGAGCGGGGACTAGCGGGGGATGCCATTCAGTACTTC.

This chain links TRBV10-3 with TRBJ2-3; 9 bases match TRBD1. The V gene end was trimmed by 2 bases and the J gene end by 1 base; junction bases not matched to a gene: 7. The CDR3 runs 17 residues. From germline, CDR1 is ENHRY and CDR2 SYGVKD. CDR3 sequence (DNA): TGTGCCATCAGTGAGCCGGGACAGGGTAGGGGCACAGATACGCAGTATTTT. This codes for CAISEPGQGRGTDTQYF.

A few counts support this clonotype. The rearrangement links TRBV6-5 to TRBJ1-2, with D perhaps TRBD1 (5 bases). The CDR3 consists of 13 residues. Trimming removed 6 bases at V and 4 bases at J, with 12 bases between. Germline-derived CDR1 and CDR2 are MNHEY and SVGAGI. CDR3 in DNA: TGTGCCAGCAGCCGCGGGACTAGCTATGGCTACACCTTC. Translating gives CASSRGTSYGYTF.

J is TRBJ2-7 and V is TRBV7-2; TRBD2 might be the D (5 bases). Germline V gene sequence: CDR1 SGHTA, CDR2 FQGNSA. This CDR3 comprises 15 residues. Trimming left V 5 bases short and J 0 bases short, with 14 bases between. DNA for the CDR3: TGTGCCAGCAGCGGAACTAGTGGCGGCTCCTACGAGCAGTACTTC. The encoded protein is CASSGTSGGSYEQYF.

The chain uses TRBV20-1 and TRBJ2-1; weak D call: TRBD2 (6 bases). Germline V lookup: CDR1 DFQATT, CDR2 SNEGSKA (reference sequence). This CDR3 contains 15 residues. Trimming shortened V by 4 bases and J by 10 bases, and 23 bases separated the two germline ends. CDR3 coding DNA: TGCAGTGCTACAAATCCCGCTGGGGACTTGAGGGAGCAGTTCTTC. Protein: CSATNPAGDLREQFF.

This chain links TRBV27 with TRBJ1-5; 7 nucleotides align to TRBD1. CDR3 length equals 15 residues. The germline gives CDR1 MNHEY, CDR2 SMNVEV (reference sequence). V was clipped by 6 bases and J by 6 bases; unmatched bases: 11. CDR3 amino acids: CASRPGRGLGQPQHF. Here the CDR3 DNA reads TGTGCCAGCAGGCCCGGGAGGGGGCTCGGTCAGCCCCAGCATTTT.

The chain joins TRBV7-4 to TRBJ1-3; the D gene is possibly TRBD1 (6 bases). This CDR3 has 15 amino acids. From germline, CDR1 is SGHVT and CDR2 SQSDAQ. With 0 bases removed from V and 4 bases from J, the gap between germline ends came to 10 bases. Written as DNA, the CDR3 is TGTGCCAGCAGCTTAGCGAACAGGGCCGGAAACACCATATATTTT. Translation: CASSLANRAGNTIYF.

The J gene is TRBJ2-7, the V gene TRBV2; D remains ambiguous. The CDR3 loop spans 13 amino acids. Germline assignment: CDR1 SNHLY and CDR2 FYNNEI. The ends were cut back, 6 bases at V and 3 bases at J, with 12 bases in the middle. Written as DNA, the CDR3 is TGTGCCAGCAGCGCCCAAATACGCTACGAGCAGTACTTC. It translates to CASSAQIRYEQYF. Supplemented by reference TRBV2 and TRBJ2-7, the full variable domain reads EPEVTQTPSHQVTQMGQEVILRCVPISNHLYFYWYRQILGQKVEFLVSFYNNEISEKSEIFDDQFSVERPDGSNFTLKIRSTKLEDSAMYFCASSAQIRYEQYFGPGTRLTVT.

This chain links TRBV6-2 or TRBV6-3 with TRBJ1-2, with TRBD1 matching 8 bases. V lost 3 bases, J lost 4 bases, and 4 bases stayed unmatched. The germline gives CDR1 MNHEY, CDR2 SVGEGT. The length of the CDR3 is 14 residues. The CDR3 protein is CASSYGTGRYGYTF. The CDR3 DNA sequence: TGTGCCAGCAGTTATGGGACAGGCCGCTATGGCTACACCTTC.

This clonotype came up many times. CDR3 amino acids: CASSSIAGVAYEQYF. In DNA, the CDR3 is TGTGCCAGCAGCAGCATAGCGGGGGTGGCCTACGAGCAGTACTTC. The chain links TRBV7-8 to TRBJ2-7; 9 nucleotides match TRBD2. The CDR3 spans 15 residues. The germline V gene encodes CDR1 SGHVS and CDR2 FQNEAQ. The junction had 7 bases not matched to a gene; V was cut back by 5 bases and J by 2 bases.

This chain's CDR3 is CASRTGQGIQPQHF. The DNA of the CDR3 is TGTGCCAGCAGGACCGGACAGGGTATTCAGCCCCAGCATTTT. V is TRBV6-2 or TRBV6-3 and J is TRBJ1-5, with 8 bases identical to TRBD1. Germline loops: CDR1 MNHEY, CDR2 SVGEGT. This CDR3 has 14 residues. Losses at the gene ends were 6 bases for V and 6 bases for J; bases not matched to a gene: 7.

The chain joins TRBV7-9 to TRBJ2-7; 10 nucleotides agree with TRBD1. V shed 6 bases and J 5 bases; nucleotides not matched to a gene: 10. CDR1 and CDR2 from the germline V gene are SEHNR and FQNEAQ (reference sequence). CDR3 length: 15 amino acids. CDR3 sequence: CASSHTGTGDHEQYF. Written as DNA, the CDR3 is TGTGCCAGCAGTCACACCGGGACAGGGGACCACGAGCAGTACTTC.

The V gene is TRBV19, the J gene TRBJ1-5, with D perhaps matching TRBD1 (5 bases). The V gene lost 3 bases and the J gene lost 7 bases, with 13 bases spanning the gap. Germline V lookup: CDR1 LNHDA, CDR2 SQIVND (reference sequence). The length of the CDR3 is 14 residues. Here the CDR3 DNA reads TGTGCCAGTAGTATCCCCATGGGGGGGCAGCCCCAGCATTTT. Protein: CASSIPMGGQPQHF.

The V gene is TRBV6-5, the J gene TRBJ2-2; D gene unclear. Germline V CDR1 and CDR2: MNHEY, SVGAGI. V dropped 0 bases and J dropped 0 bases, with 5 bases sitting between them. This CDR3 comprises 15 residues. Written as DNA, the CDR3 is TGTGCCAGCAGTTACTCGAATTCGAACACCGGGGAGCTGTTTTTT. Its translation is CASSYSNSNTGELFF.

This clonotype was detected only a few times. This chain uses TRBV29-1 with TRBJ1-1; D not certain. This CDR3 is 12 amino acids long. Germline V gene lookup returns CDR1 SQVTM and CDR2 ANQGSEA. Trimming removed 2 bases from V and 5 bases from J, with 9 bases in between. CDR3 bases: TGCAGCGTTGAAAGGCGGGGAACTGAAGCTTTCTTT. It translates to CSVERRGTEAFF.

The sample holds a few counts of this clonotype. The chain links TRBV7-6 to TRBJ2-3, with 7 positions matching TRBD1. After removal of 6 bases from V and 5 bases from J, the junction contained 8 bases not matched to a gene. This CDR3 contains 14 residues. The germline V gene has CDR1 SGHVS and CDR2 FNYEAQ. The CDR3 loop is CASRDPGGGDTQYF. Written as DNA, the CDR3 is TGTGCCAGCAGGGACCCAGGGGGTGGAGATACGCAGTATTTT.

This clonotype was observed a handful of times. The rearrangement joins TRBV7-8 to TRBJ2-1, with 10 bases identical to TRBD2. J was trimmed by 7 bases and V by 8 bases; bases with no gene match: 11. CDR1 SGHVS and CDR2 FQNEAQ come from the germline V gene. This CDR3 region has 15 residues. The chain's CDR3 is CASVSASGSRNEQFF. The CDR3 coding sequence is TGTGCCAGCGTCTCCGCTAGCGGGAGTAGAAATGAGCAGTTCTTC.

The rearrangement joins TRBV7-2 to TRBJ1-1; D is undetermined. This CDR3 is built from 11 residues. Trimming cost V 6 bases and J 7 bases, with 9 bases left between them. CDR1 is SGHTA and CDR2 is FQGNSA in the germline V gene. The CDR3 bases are TGTGCCAGCAGGGGAGGAGATGAAGCTTTCTTT. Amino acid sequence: CASRGGDEAFF.

DNA for the CDR3: TGCGCCAGCAGCCAGAGGGGTTGGGGGTCGGCTAATGAGCAGTTCTTC. Translated, it gives CASSQRGWGSANEQFF. The rearrangement joins TRBV4-1 to TRBJ2-1; the D gene could be TRBD1 or TRBD2 (5 bases each). V lost 3 bases and J 7 bases, leaving 19 bases between the germline ends. This CDR3 has 16 residues. From germline, CDR1 is MGHRA and CDR2 YSYEKL.

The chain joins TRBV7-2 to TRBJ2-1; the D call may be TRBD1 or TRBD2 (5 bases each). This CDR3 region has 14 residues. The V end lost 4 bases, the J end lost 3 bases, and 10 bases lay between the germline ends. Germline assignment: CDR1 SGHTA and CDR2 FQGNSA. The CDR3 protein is CASSSRGDYNEQFF. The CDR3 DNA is TGTGCCAGCAGCTCGAGGGGAGACTACAATGAGCAGTTCTTC.

CDR3 sequence reads: CASSLGGRDTDTQYF. CDR3 bases: TGTGCCAGCAGCTTAGGGGGACGCGACACAGATACGCAGTATTTT. V is TRBV7-2 and J is TRBJ2-3; the D gene could be TRBD1 or TRBD2 (5 bases each). The CDR3 extends over 15 amino acids. Germline V lookup: CDR1 SGHTA, CDR2 FQGNSA. V was pared by 1 base and J by 2 bases, with 10 bases between.

Here the CDR3 reads CAISGTDTDTQYF. The DNA for the CDR3 is TGTGCCATCAGTGGCACGGACACAGATACGCAGTATTTT. The V gene is TRBV10-3, the J gene TRBJ2-3, with D uncertain. V dropped 4 bases and J dropped 2 bases, with 7 bases sitting between them. The germline V gene has CDR1 ENHRY and CDR2 SYGVKD. The CDR3 covers 13 residues.

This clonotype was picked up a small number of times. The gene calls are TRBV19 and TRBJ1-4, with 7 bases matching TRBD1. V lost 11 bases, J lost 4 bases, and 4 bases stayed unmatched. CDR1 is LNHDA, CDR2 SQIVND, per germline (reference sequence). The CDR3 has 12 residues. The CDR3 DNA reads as TGTGCCTCGGGACAGTTTAATGAAAAACTGTTTTTT. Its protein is CASGQFNEKLFF.

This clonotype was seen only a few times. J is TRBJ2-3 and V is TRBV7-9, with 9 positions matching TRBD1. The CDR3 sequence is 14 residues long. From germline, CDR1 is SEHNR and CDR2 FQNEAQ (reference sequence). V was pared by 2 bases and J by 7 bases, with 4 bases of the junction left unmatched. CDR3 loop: CASSLMDRGNTQYF. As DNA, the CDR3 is TGTGCCAGCAGCTTAATGGACAGGGGAAATACGCAGTATTTT.

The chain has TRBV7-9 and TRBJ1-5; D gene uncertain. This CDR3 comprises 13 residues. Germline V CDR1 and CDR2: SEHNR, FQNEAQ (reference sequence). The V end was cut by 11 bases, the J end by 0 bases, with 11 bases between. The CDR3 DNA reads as TGTGCCGGAAGGCAGAATAGCAATCAGCCCCAGCATTTT. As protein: CAGRQNSNQPQHF.

The CDR3 bases are TGTGCCAGCAGCTTAGGATCAGCCACCGGGGAGCTGTTTTTT. Translated, it gives CASSLGSATGELFF. The chain recombines TRBV7-6 with TRBJ2-2; D unclear. Germline values: CDR1 SGHVS, CDR2 FNYEAQ. CDR3 length: 14 residues. The V end lost 1 base, the J end lost 4 bases, and 7 bases lay between the germline ends.